This TCR beta chain was recovered during a study of shared clonotypes between healthy human individuals. The table came from immunoSEQ multiplex PCR; TCRdb's copy has only in-frame clones and leaves some out. This sample has some 2.3 million clones, with over 90% found just once. Comments on this clone: This could be a read error, since a much larger clone is one nucleotide away.

The clonotype was recovered from a man aged 18 to 35 in good health. Some clones in this sample may be carry-over from other donors' samples. The sample consisted of naive CD4+ T cells from PBMCs. This sample's subset: CD45RA+ positively selected.

The CDR3 DNA follows: TGTGCCAGCAGCCCGACAGCTAACTATGGCTACACCTTC. It specifies CASSPTANYGYTF. The J gene is TRBJ1-2, the V gene TRBV7-2; possibly TRBD1 for D (5 bases). This CDR3 comprises 13 residues. Trimming cost V 5 bases and J 0 bases, with 7 bases left between them. Per germline, CDR1 SGHTA and CDR2 FQGNSA.